One T cell receptor (beta chain) is described in this entry. Its specificity is unknown. This specimen belongs to a study of T cells in Graves' hyperthyroidism and ophthalmopathy. About the study: Prior to any treatment, at the point of initial diagnosis, peripheral blood was collected. Whole-study results and caveats: Blood shared most expanded thyroid clonotypes above 0.001.

Subjects with ophthalmopathy showed a Clinical Activity Score no lower than 3, a NOSPECS grade no lower than 4, and a duration shorter than 3 months. Extraction of PBMCs used roughly 9.3 ml of fresh peripheral blood. After removal of 6 bases from V and 2 bases from J, the junction contained 4 bases not matched to a gene. Germline V CDR1 and CDR2: MDHEN, SYDVKM. The CDR3 is made up of 15 amino acids. Researchers took RNA transcripts and amplified the TCR beta CDR3 regions from them. Carried out on the TCR CDR3, a first-round RT-PCR used the HTBI primer set. One entry per CDR3 protein results from TCRdb running MiXCR on the multiplex PCR reads. This sample has hundreds of thousands of distinct CDR3 sequences, with about 14% found just once.

Sequencing used blood. The receptor was isolated from a woman aged 50 to 60 with Graves' ophthalmopathy. This chain uses TRBV28 with TRBJ2-7, with 13 bases aligning to TRBD2. Here the CDR3 reads CASRVLAGGTYEQYF. In DNA form, the CDR3 reads TGTGCCAGCAGGGTACTAGCGGGAGGGACCTACGAGCAGTACTTC. Using reference TRBV28 and TRBJ2-7 for the parts outside the CDR3, the full variable domain is DVKVTQSSRYLVKRTGEKVFLECVQDMDHENMFWYRQDPGLGLRLIYFSYDVKMKEKGDIPEGYSVSREKKERFSLILESASTNQTSMYLCASRVLAGGTYEQYFGPGTRLTVT.